This T cell receptor (beta chain) comes out of a study of shared clonotypes between healthy human individuals. The unsorted samples took approximately 98 million PBMCs to get genomic DNA. A few counts support this clone. The CDR3 consists of 15 residues. V was pared by 4 bases and J by 0 bases, with 6 bases of the junction left unmatched. CDR1 SGDLS and CDR2 YYNGEE come from the germline V gene. Unsorted PBMC DNA sequencing spanned ten immunoSEQ deep assay plates. Some clones are missing from TCRdb's copy, which holds only in-frame ones; the method was immunoSEQ multiplex PCR. Of fewer than 550,000 clones in the sample, 75% to 80% are singletons; the top ten hold around 12%.

V usage is TRBV9 and J usage is TRBJ2-5, with 7 positions matching TRBD1. The sequence was collected from a woman in her 40s in good health. Some clones in this sample may be carry-over from other donors' samples. The sample consisted of PBMCs. The CDR3 DNA reads as TGTGCCAGCAGCCTTGCAGGGGGTTACCAAGAGACCCAGTACTTC. It codes for CASSLAGGYQETQYF. Full variable domain (remainder filled in from reference TRBV9 and TRBJ2-5): DSGVTQTPKHLITATGQRVTLRCSPRSGDLSVYWYQQSLDQGLQFLIQYYNGEERAKGNILERFSAQQFPDLHSELNLSSLELGDSALYFCASSLAGGYQETQYFGPGTRLLVL.